A selection of T cell receptor beta chains follows, all from one sample in a study of blood T cells in healthy people across ages. TCRdb used MiXCR to reprocess the 5' RACE reads, holding one entry per CDR3 protein. This table holds about 780,000 distinct CDR3 sequences, roughly 24% found once. The same data also contributed to another study, on T cells of mothers and their children.

Sequenced: blood. The receptors were gathered from a boy aged 5-17 years in good health. CDR3s include the opening cysteine and the closing phenylalanine or tryptophan. Fields, in order: clone size, V gene, D gene, J gene, CDR3 DNA, CDR3 protein. D genes are given only for firm matches. Not all rows give a size; the values are once, few, many and, for expanded clones, a class.

few,TRBV28,.,TRBJ2-1,TGTGCCAGCAGCACCCACTCAACCCTGCTAGCGAATGAGCAGTTCTTC,CASSTHSTLLANEQFF
.,TRBV27,.,TRBJ2-7,TGTGCCAGCAGCCCCGGGGCAGGGGCTTACTACGAGCAGTACTTC,CASSPGAGAYYEQYF
few,TRBV7-9,.,TRBJ2-5,TGTGCCAGCAGCCCTGCGGGGTTTAGGCAAGAGACCCAGTACTTC,CASSPAGFRQETQYF
few,TRBV3-1,.,TRBJ1-2,TGTGCCAGCAGCCAAGGGTGGACAGCCGACGTTTATGGCTACACCTTC,CASSQGWTADVYGYTF
once,TRBV5-6,TRBD1,TRBJ1-2,TGTGCCAGCAGCCTACCCCAGGGGGCGCATAATGGCTACACCTTC,CASSLPQGAHNGYTF
few,TRBV6-6,.,TRBJ2-7,TGTGCCAGCAGCGACGCGGACACTCTCTCCTACGAGCAGTACTTC,CASSDADTLSYEQYF
.,TRBV25-1,.,TRBJ2-7,TGTGCCAGCAGGGGCTCTGGGAACTACGAGCAGTACTTC,CASRGSGNYEQYF
.,TRBV7-3,TRBD2,TRBJ2-3,TGTGCCAGCCGAAGGACTAGCGGGGGTTCAGATACGCAGTATTTT,CASRRTSGGSDTQYF
few,TRBV6-5,TRBD2,TRBJ2-1,TGTGCCAGCAGGTACACTAGCGGGGTTTACAATGAGCAGTTCTTC,CASRYTSGVYNEQFF
few,TRBV20-1,TRBD2,TRBJ2-1,TGCAGTGCTAGAATACTAGCGGTCAATGAGCAGTTCTTC,CSARILAVNEQFF
.,TRBV28,.,TRBJ2-3,TGTGCCAGCAGTGCCCCGGGGTTACTGAGCACAGATACGCAGTATTTT,CASSAPGLLSTDTQYF
.,TRBV29-1,TRBD1,TRBJ2-5,TGCAGCGTGGGACAGGGGCTTGAAGAGACCCAGTACTTC,CSVGQGLEETQYF
few,TRBV27,TRBD2,TRBJ2-1,TGTGCCAGCAGTTTATCCCGGACTAGCGGGGGCTCCTACAATGAGCAGTTCTTC,CASSLSRTSGGSYNEQFF
.,TRBV5-1,.,TRBJ1-1,TGCGCCAGCAGCTCGGGGGATACAGGGTTTCTAAACACTGAAGCTTTCTTT,CASSSGDTGFLNTEAFF
.,TRBV20-1,.,TRBJ1-1,TGCAGTGCTAGAGATCCTGGTTTAGAAGGGTGGTCGAGCACTGAAGCTTTCTTT,CSARDPGLEGWSSTEAFF
few,TRBV13,.,TRBJ1-5,TGTGCCAGCAGCCTAGCAGGGTCCCCCAATCAGCCCCAGCATTTT,CASSLAGSPNQPQHF
.,TRBV2,TRBD1,TRBJ2-1,TGTGCCAGCAGTGCGGACAGGGGGCCATACAATGAGCAGTTCTTC,CASSADRGPYNEQFF
few,TRBV5-1,TRBD1,TRBJ2-3,TGCGCCAGCAGTCTTCAGGGGGCGAGTAGCACAGATACGCAGTATTTT,CASSLQGASSTDTQYF
.,TRBV10-3,.,TRBJ2-7,TGTGCCATCAGTGGGAGGGAAAGATACGAGCAGTACTTC,CAISGRERYEQYF
.,TRBV12-3/TRBV12-4,.,TRBJ1-2,TGTGCCAGCAGTTTGGGGGACATTTCTAACTATGGCTACACCTTC,CASSLGDISNYGYTF
.,TRBV6-5,TRBD1,TRBJ1-3,TGTGCCAGCAGTTACTCGGGACAGGGAAATAGGGGAAACACCATATATTTT,CASSYSGQGNRGNTIYF
once,TRBV7-9,.,TRBJ2-6,TGTGCCAGCAGCTCCCCTTCGTTACGCTCTGGGGCCAACGTCCTGACTTTC,CASSSPSLRSGANVLTF
few,TRBV4-2,.,TRBJ2-3,TGTGCCAGCAGCCCGAAGGAGTTTGGGAACACAGATACGCAGTATTTT,CASSPKEFGNTDTQYF
.,TRBV5-4,TRBD1,TRBJ1-4,TGTGCCAGCAGCACCGGGACAGGGTATGAAAAACTGTTTTTT,CASSTGTGYEKLFF
few,TRBV27,TRBD1,TRBJ2-4,TGTGCCAGCAGTGCGTACTCCTTTGGACAGGGGGTAGCGCTAGCCAAAAACATTCAGTACTTC,CASSAYSFGQGVALAKNIQYF
few,TRBV12-3/TRBV12-4,TRBD2,TRBJ2-1,TGTGCCAGCAGCAAAGCGGGGTCTGAGCGAAGTGAGCAGTTCTTC,CASSKAGSERSEQFF
.,TRBV4-2,.,TRBJ2-5,TGTGCCAGCAGCCCGGAAGGACAAGAGACCCTGTACTTC,CASSPEGQETLYF
.,TRBV5-1,.,TRBJ2-7,TGCGCCAGCAGTCCCGGGACTCTTTTCTCCTACGAGCAGTACTTC,CASSPGTLFSYEQYF
few,TRBV19,TRBD1,TRBJ2-7,TGTGCCAGTGCCGGGACAGGGGGCGGCGAGCAGTACTTC,CASAGTGGGEQYF
.,TRBV20-1,TRBD2,TRBJ2-1,TGCAGTGCTAGGTCCACCCTAGCGGGGGAATTCAATGAGCAGTTCTTC,CSARSTLAGEFNEQFF
.,TRBV4-1,.,TRBJ1-2,TGCGCCAGCAGCCAAGAAGTAGCTCGACAGGTTGGCTACACCTTC,CASSQEVARQVGYTF
few,TRBV5-6,.,TRBJ1-5,TGTGCCAGCAGCTTCTCTCAAAATAGCAATCAGCCCCAGCATTTT,CASSFSQNSNQPQHF
many,TRBV20-1,.,TRBJ1-4,TGCAGTGCCTCTTTAGGCAGGGAGGAAAAACTGTTTTTT,CSASLGREEKLFF
few,TRBV7-9,TRBD2,TRBJ2-3,TGTGCCAGCAGCTCTCCGATAGCGGGGACGCAGTATTTT,CASSSPIAGTQYF
.,TRBV7-9,TRBD1,TRBJ1-4,TGTGCCAGCAGGACAAATACAGGGGCTTCAAATGAAAAACTGTTTTTT,CASRTNTGASNEKLFF
.,TRBV5-1,.,TRBJ2-1,TGCGCCAGCAGCTTGCTTCGATCGACCAATGAGCAGTTCTTC,CASSLLRSTNEQFF
many,TRBV3-1,.,TRBJ2-5,TGTGCCAGCAGCCAAGAGGACCGATGGGAGACCCAGTACTTC,CASSQEDRWETQYF
.,TRBV20-1,.,TRBJ1-2,TGCAGTGCTAGCCTGACAGGATCAGGTGGCTACACCTTC,CSASLTGSGGYTF
once,TRBV18,TRBD1,TRBJ2-3,TGTGCCAGCTCACCACCAACAGGGGTGCTTGAAAATACGCAGTATTTT,CASSPPTGVLENTQYF
.,TRBV20-1,TRBD2,TRBJ2-4,TGCAGTGCTGGGGGTAGCGGGCCCTGGGAAAACATTCAGTACTTC,CSAGGSGPWENIQYF
.,TRBV6-2/TRBV6-3,TRBD2,TRBJ2-3,TGTGCCAGCAGTTTTAGCGGGCGTTCGATAGATACGCAGTATTTT,CASSFSGRSIDTQYF
once,TRBV6-5,.,TRBJ2-3,TGTGCCAGCCAAAGGGGGGATACGCAGTATTTT,CASQRGDTQYF